The 31 T cell receptor beta chains reported below all come from one sample, sequenced in a study of T cell clones after liver transplantation. Some clones are missing from TCRdb's copy, which holds only in-frame ones; the method was immunoSEQ multiplex PCR. Of 93,000 or so clones in the sample, around 84% were seen once. Sequenced material: CD4+ T cells from blood, taken around 48 months after liver transplant. The receptors stem from a human patient who received a liver transplant. Some T cells here may be from the graft donor.

The DNA for the CDR3 is TGTGCCAGCTCACGCGGACGGAACACTGAAGCTTTCTTT. Its protein is CASSRGRNTEAFF. This chain links TRBV18 with TRBJ1-1; D ambiguous. The CDR3 contains 13 residues. V lost 4 bases to trimming and J lost 1 base, with 7 bases between them. Looked up from germline, CDR1 is KGHSH and CDR2 is LQKENI.

The V call is TRBV27, the J call TRBJ2-5; D remains unclear. The J call may be faulty, since TRBJ2-7 better matches the DNA end. Germline V gene lookup returns CDR1 MNHEY and CDR2 SMNVEV (reference sequence). CDR3 size: 14 residues. The CDR3 protein is CASSLTPRASEQYF. The CDR3 DNA sequence: TGTGCCAGCAGTTTGACCCCAAGGGCTTCCGAGCAGTACTTC.

This clone was observed a few times. This chain uses TRBV19 with TRBJ1-2; 8 positions match TRBD1. The germline CDR1 and CDR2 sequences are LNHDA and SQIVND (reference sequence). The CDR3 loop spans 12 amino acids. Trimming removed 10 bases from V and 5 bases from J; junction bases left unmatched: 6. The chain's CDR3 is CATRTGQYGYTF. CDR3 DNA: TGTGCCACCCGGACAGGGCAGTATGGCTACACCTTC.

This rearrangement joins TRBV19 to TRBJ1-3, with a tentative D call TRBD1 (6 bases). The germline V gene encodes CDR1 LNHDA and CDR2 SQIVND (reference sequence). Trimming took off 11 bases at V and 4 bases at J, with 15 bases between the two ends. This CDR3 is built from 13 residues. CDR3: CASAGVMGNTIYF. Here the CDR3 DNA reads TGTGCCTCAGCAGGGGTCATGGGAAACACCATATATTTT.

V usage is TRBV7-9 and J usage is TRBJ2-1, with 9 bases that match TRBD2. The CDR3 consists of 15 residues. Trimming took 5 bases from V and 6 from J; bases not matched to a gene: 8. Germline values: CDR1 SEHNR, CDR2 FQNEAQ (reference sequence). CDR3 amino acids: CASSPGGSGGNEQFF. CDR3 in DNA: TGTGCCAGCAGCCCCGGTGGTAGCGGGGGCAATGAGCAGTTCTTC.

The chain has TRBV12-2 and TRBJ2-7; TRBD2 is taken as the D call from the table, unchecked against the DNA. TRBV12-2 is given as a pseudogene. This CDR3 is 13 amino acids long. This CDR3 reads CATQPGTSEIWYF. DNA for the CDR3: TGTGCAACGCAACCCGGGACTAGCGAAATCTGGTACTTC.

The CDR3 region has the DNA TGCGCCAGCAGCCAAGATCCAACGGGGACAGATACGCAGTATTTT. Its protein product is CASSQDPTGTDTQYF. This rearrangement joins TRBV4-3 to TRBJ2-3; D possibly corresponds to TRBD2 (5 bases). This CDR3 region has 15 residues. Trimming left V 0 bases short and J 3 bases short, with 10 bases between. Germline CDR1 and CDR2: LGHNA and YSLEER.

V usage is TRBV28 and J usage is TRBJ2-5; D is perhaps TRBD1 or TRBD2 (5 bases each). Per the germline V gene, CDR1 is MDHEN and CDR2 is SYDVKM. The CDR3 sequence is 13 residues long. Between the trimmed V and J ends, which lost 5 bases and 4 bases, there was a span of 11 bases. The CDR3, as DNA: TGTGCCAGCAGTGCTCCGGGACCAGAGACCCAGTACTTC. The encoded protein is CASSAPGPETQYF.

Note on this clone: Its ends do not fully match the called genes, so a read error is possible. The gene calls are TRBV19 and TRBJ1-5; tentatively, D is TRBD1 (5 bases). Germline CDR1 is LNHDA and CDR2 is SQIVND (reference sequence). This CDR3 comprises 16 residues. The CDR3 DNA reads TGTGCCAGCAGTAGGAGGGAGGGGAGTGGCAATCAGCCCCAGCATTTT. It codes for CASSRREGSGNQPQHF.

The chain couples TRBV18 to TRBJ1-4; D call uncertain. V lost 6 bases and J lost 4, with 9 bases in between. This CDR3 has 13 residues. Germline V gene lookup returns CDR1 KGHSH and CDR2 LQKENI. CDR3 sequence: CASSPGINEKLFF. DNA for the CDR3: TGTGCCAGCTCTCCGGGGATTAATGAAAAACTGTTTTTT.

This clone was recorded only once. The chain recombines TRBV27 with TRBJ1-6, with TRBD1 identical over 9 bases. Per germline, CDR1 MNHEY and CDR2 SMNVEV (reference sequence). The CDR3 consists of 16 residues. The V and J ends lost 0 bases and 10 bases, in that order; junction bases with no gene match: 7. In nucleotides, the CDR3 is TGTGCCAGCAGTTTATCGGTGGGGACAGGGCCCTCACCCCTCCACTTT. Its translation: CASSLSVGTGPSPLHF.

V gene TRBV28 combines with J gene TRBJ2-7; 9 bases agree with TRBD1. This CDR3 region has 15 residues. Trimming at V came to 6 bases and at J to 1 base, leaving 7 bases not matched to a gene. CDR1 is MDHEN and CDR2 is SYDVKM in the germline V gene. The CDR3 nucleotides read TGTGCCAGCAGCGCCGGGACAGGGACTTCCTACGAGCAGTACTTC. This encodes CASSAGTGTSYEQYF. Filled out from reference TRBV28 and TRBJ2-7, the complete variable domain reads DVKVTQSSRYLVKRTGEKVFLECVQDMDHENMFWYRQDPGLGLRLIYFSYDVKMKEKGDIPEGYSVSREKKERFSLILESASTNQTSMYLCASSAGTGTSYEQYFGPGTRLTVT.

The chain couples TRBV7-3 to TRBJ1-2; D gene uncertain. V gave up 3 bases and J gave up 10 bases, with 12 bases separating them. The CDR3 extends over 12 amino acids. Germline CDR1 SGHTA, CDR2 FQGTGA. The CDR3 region has the DNA TGTGCCAGCAGCTTCGATAACAGCCACTACACCTTC. Translating gives CASSFDNSHYTF.

The J gene is TRBJ1-2, the V gene TRBV27; 9 bases map to TRBD1. Trimming at V came to 4 bases and at J to 8 bases, leaving 8 bases not matched to a gene. Germline V gene sequence: CDR1 MNHEY, CDR2 SMNVEV (reference sequence). The CDR3 covers 14 residues. The CDR3 sequence is CASSSPGQGMGYTF. The CDR3 coding sequence is TGTGCCAGCAGTTCACCGGGACAGGGTATGGGCTACACCTTC.

The gene calls are TRBV7-9 and TRBJ2-3; D possibly matches TRBD1 or TRBD2 (5 bases each). Trimming stripped 6 bases from V and 6 bases from J, with 16 bases between. CDR1 and CDR2 from the germline V gene are SEHNR and FQNEAQ (reference sequence). The CDR3 totals 14 residues. The CDR3 region is CASRAGASVDTQYF. CDR3 in DNA: TGTGCCAGCAGGGCCGGGGCTAGTGTGGATACGCAGTATTTT. The full variable domain, its missing parts supplied by reference TRBV7-9 and TRBJ2-3, is DTGVSQNPRHKITKRGQNVTFRCDPISEHNRLYWYRQTLGQGPEFLTYFQNEAQLEKSRLLSDRFSAERPKGSFSTLEIQRTEQGDSAMYLCASRAGASVDTQYFGPGTRLTVL.

V is TRBV2 and J is TRBJ1-3, with D hard to call. This CDR3 is built from 12 residues. Trimming took off 4 bases at V and 4 bases at J, with 5 bases between the two ends. Germline V gene lookup returns CDR1 SNHLY and CDR2 FYNNEI. In nucleotides, the CDR3 is TGTGCCAGCAGTGGAACGGGAAACACCATATATTTT. This sequence encodes CASSGTGNTIYF.

The J gene is TRBJ2-7, the V gene TRBV30; TRBD1 matches 9 bases. CDR3 length: 15 residues. Trimming at V came to 4 bases and at J to 6 bases, leaving 13 bases not matched to a gene. Germline CDR1 reads GTSNPN; CDR2 reads SVGIG (reference sequence). CDR3 amino acids: CAWTTGGFIRGEQYF. CDR3 coding DNA: TGTGCCTGGACGACAGGGGGATTCATTAGGGGCGAGCAGTACTTC.

The chain carries TRBV18 and TRBJ1-4; D gene ambiguous. Germline V gene data show CDR1 as KGHSH and CDR2 as LQKENI. Trimming removed 0 bases from V and 4 bases from J, with 9 bases in between. This CDR3 region has 15 residues. The CDR3 reads CASSPPAPFNEKLFF. The CDR3 nucleotides are TGTGCCAGCTCACCACCAGCGCCGTTTAATGAAAAACTGTTTTTT.

The chain couples TRBV27 to TRBJ1-5; TRBD1 is a possible D gene (5 bases). Germline V lookup: CDR1 MNHEY, CDR2 SMNVEV (reference sequence). The CDR3 is 15 residues long. V was trimmed by 0 bases and J by 3 bases, leaving 9 bases between them. The CDR3 DNA follows: TGTGCCAGCAGTTTATCGATGGGGCCCAATCAGCCCCAGCATTTT. It codes for CASSLSMGPNQPQHF.

The rearrangement uses TRBV28 and TRBJ2-2; TRBD2 matches 7 bases. Germline V lookup: CDR1 MDHEN, CDR2 SYDVKM. This CDR3 comprises 13 residues. J lost 5 bases, V lost 3 bases, and 0 bases had no gene match. CDR3: CASSLGGTGELFF. The DNA of the CDR3 is TGTGCCAGCAGTTTGGGAGGGACCGGGGAGCTGTTTTTT.

The gene calls are TRBV19 and TRBJ1-5; the D is unclear. Germline V gene sequence: CDR1 LNHDA, CDR2 SQIVND (reference sequence). The V end lost 6 bases, the J end lost 0 bases, and 12 bases lay between the germline ends. CDR3 size: 15 residues. The CDR3 spells CASRDWGSSNQPQHF. The CDR3 bases are TGTGCCAGTAGGGATTGGGGAAGTAGCAATCAGCCCCAGCATTTT. Based on the CDR3 plus reference TRBV19 and TRBJ1-5, the full variable domain is DGGITQSPKYLFRKEGQNVTLSCEQNLNHDAMYWYRQDPGQGLRLIYYSQIVNDFQKGDIAEGYSVSREKKESFPLTVTSAQKNPTAFYLCASRDWGSSNQPQHFGDGTRLSIL.

This chain uses TRBV7-2 with TRBJ2-3, with TRBD1 matching 7 bases. The length of the CDR3 is 14 residues. Germline CDR1 and CDR2: SGHTA and FQGNSA. With 5 bases clipped from V and 3 bases from J, the junction kept 5 bases outside the gene matches. CDR3 sequence reads: CASSITQGTDTQYF. For the CDR3, the DNA is TGTGCCAGCAGCATAACACAGGGGACAGATACGCAGTATTTT.

The rearrangement links TRBV18 to TRBJ2-3; either TRBD1 or TRBD2 may supply D (5 bases each). Germline V gene lookup returns CDR1 KGHSH and CDR2 LQKENI. Trimming took off 2 bases at V and 1 base at J, with 13 bases between the two ends. The CDR3 is made up of 16 amino acids. The CDR3 sequence is CASSPLDGDRTDTQYF. The CDR3 coding sequence is TGTGCCAGCTCACCATTGGATGGGGACCGCACAGATACGCAGTATTTT.

CDR3 residues: CASSPLGGISQPQHF. CDR3 DNA: TGTGCCAGCAGCCCGTTGGGGGGGATCAGCCAGCCCCAGCATTTT. The chain recombines TRBV11-2 with TRBJ1-5; maybe TRBD1 (5 bases). V lost 5 bases and J 7 bases, leaving 18 bases between the germline ends. The CDR3 loop spans 15 amino acids. CDR1 and CDR2 (germline): SGHAT, FQNNGV.

This clone was detected a few times. The V call is TRBV9, the J call TRBJ2-3, with no clear D. This CDR3 is built from 15 residues. Looked up from germline, CDR1 is SGDLS and CDR2 is YYNGEE. V was shortened by 4 bases and J by 0 bases, with 12 bases between the two germline ends. The CDR3 DNA follows: TGTGCCAGCAGCCCCCCTCTGGGGAGCACAGATACGCAGTATTTT. It yields the protein CASSPPLGSTDTQYF.

The genes are TRBV7-2 and TRBJ1-2, with a weak D call TRBD1 (6 bases). Trimming took 5 bases from V and 2 from J, leaving 18 bases between them. The CDR3 has 16 amino acids. Looked up from germline, CDR1 is SGHTA and CDR2 is FQGNSA. For the CDR3, the DNA is TGTGCCAGCAGCCCTGGGGGCGGCGCGGGGAACTATGGCTACACCTTC. Its protein product is CASSPGGGAGNYGYTF. The full variable domain, completed using reference TRBV7-2 and TRBJ1-2, is GAGVSQSPSNKVTEKGKDVELRCDPISGHTALYWYRQSLGQGLEFLIYFQGNSAPDKSGLPSDRFSAERTGGSVSTLTIQRTQQEDSAVYLCASSPGGGAGNYGYTFGSGTRLTVV.

The chain uses TRBV27 and TRBJ2-1; D is unresolved. This CDR3 spans 11 amino acids. V was cut by 8 bases and J by 10 bases, with 12 bases left in between. Per germline, CDR1 MNHEY and CDR2 SMNVEV (reference sequence). CDR3: CASSRLGEQFF. For the CDR3, the DNA is TGTGCCAGCTCACGGTTGGGCGAGCAGTTCTTC.

The chain combines TRBV5-8 with TRBJ2-3; D may be TRBD1 (6 bases). CDR3 length: 15 amino acids. The germline V gene has CDR1 SGHTS and CDR2 YDEGEE. V shed 3 bases and J shed 3 bases, with 14 bases lying between them. CDR3 DNA sequence: TGTGCCAGCAGCTCCCGACAGGTGGTTACAGATACGCAGTATTTT. Encoded protein: CASSSRQVVTDTQYF.

The V call is TRBV28, the J call TRBJ2-1; the match to TRBD2 covers 9 bases. Trimming took 3 bases from V and 4 from J; bases not matched to a gene: 4. Germline CDR1 is MDHEN and CDR2 is SYDVKM. This CDR3 comprises 15 residues. Here the CDR3 reads CASSFGLAGYNEQFF. CDR3 in DNA: TGTGCCAGCAGTTTCGGGCTAGCGGGGTACAATGAGCAGTTCTTC.

The chain has TRBV7-9 and TRBJ1-1; D not certain. Deletions cut 5 bases from V and 1 base from J, with 14 bases between. This CDR3 region has 15 residues. Germline values: CDR1 SEHNR, CDR2 FQNEAQ (reference sequence). CDR3 bases: TGTGCCAGCAGCCCAAACCGAGGAACGAACACTGAAGCTTTCTTT. Its translation is CASSPNRGTNTEAFF.

This clone was found a few times. The J gene is TRBJ1-3, the V gene TRBV25-1; 8 bases match TRBD1. Germline-derived CDR1 and CDR2 are MGHDK and SYGVNS. V shed 10 bases and J 3 bases; nucleotides not matched to a gene: 5. This CDR3 is 13 amino acids long. The CDR3 bases are TGTGCCACCACAGGGGGAATTGGAAACACCATATATTTT. This gives the protein CATTGGIGNTIYF.